This passage covers 18 T cell receptor beta chains from one sample sequenced in a study of cytomegalovirus exposure and HLA in healthy donors. Primers included in the PCR were 60 Vbeta and 13 Jbeta primers. The assay was immunoSEQ multiplex PCR, and TCRdb's table has in-frame clones only and misses some. Counted here are about 150,000 clones, 84% occurring once; the ten biggest clones make up about 0.4%. Material for sequencing was PBMCs. These receptors were taken from a boy between 2 and 10 years old in good health and CMV-seronegative.

The rearrangement joins TRBV7-3 to TRBJ1-1, with a weak D call TRBD1 (5 bases). CDR1 and CDR2 (germline): SGHTA, FQGTGA. The V and J ends lost 5 bases and 6 bases respectively, with 13 bases between them. The CDR3 length is 13 residues. Written as DNA, the CDR3 is TGTGCCAGCAGCCCTAACTGGGGGGCTGAAGCTTTCTTT. This encodes CASSPNWGAEAFF. The variable domain in full, with the rest retrieved from reference TRBV7-3 and TRBJ1-1, is GAGVSQTPSNKVTEKGKYVELRCDPISGHTALYWYRQSLGQGPEFLIYFQGTGAADDSGLPNDRFFAVRPEGSVSTLKIQRTERGDSAVYLCASSPNWGAEAFFGQGTRLTVV.

This chain uses TRBV13 with TRBJ2-3, with 11 positions matching TRBD2. CDR1 is PRHDT and CDR2 is FYEKMQ in the germline V gene (reference sequence). V lost 1 base, J lost 5 bases, and 5 bases stayed unmatched. The CDR3 contains 16 residues. Written as DNA, the CDR3 is TGTGCCAGCAGCTTAGCACTAGCGGGAGTGCGAGATACGCAGTATTTT. It yields the protein CASSLALAGVRDTQYF.

The chain couples TRBV19 to TRBJ1-1; a weak D match, TRBD1 (6 bases). Trimming cost V 3 bases and J 1 base, with 9 bases left between them. CDR1 is LNHDA, CDR2 SQIVND, per germline (reference sequence). This CDR3 is 14 amino acids long. The CDR3 nucleotides are TGTGCCAGTAGTATTTGGGACACGAACACTGAAGCTTTCTTT. Residues: CASSIWDTNTEAFF.

The V gene is TRBV7-2, the J gene TRBJ2-1; 7 nucleotides agree with TRBD1. With V trimmed by 5 bases and J by 0 bases, 7 bases remained unmatched. Per germline, CDR1 SGHTA and CDR2 FQGNSA. CDR3 size: 16 residues. As DNA, the CDR3 is TGTGCCAGCAGCCCCGACAGGGTCGGCTCCTACAATGAGCAGTTCTTC. Translating gives CASSPDRVGSYNEQFF.

The chain has TRBV5-6 and TRBJ1-5; 8 nucleotides line up with TRBD1. With 5 bases clipped from V and 7 bases from J, the junction kept 14 bases outside the gene matches. The CDR3 extends over 16 amino acids. The germline V gene encodes CDR1 SGHDT and CDR2 YYEEEE. CDR3 bases: TGTGCCAGCAGTTCGAGCCTGACAGGGGCCCTCCAGCCCCAGCATTTT. Translated, it gives CASSSSLTGALQPQHF.

This sequence joins TRBV19 and TRBJ2-1; 7 bases are shared with TRBD1. V was pared by 7 bases and J by 1 base, with 7 bases of the junction left unmatched. CDR1 and CDR2 from the germline V gene are LNHDA and SQIVND (reference sequence). The CDR3 is made up of 15 amino acids. The CDR3 protein is CASTAGTVSYNEQFF. The CDR3 bases are TGTGCCAGTACTGCCGGGACAGTATCCTACAATGAGCAGTTCTTC.

The rearrangement joins TRBV11-2 to TRBJ2-2, with D perhaps TRBD1 (7 bases). The CDR3 runs to 15 residues. Trimming cost V 3 bases and J 4 bases, with 12 bases left between them. Germline V gene lookup returns CDR1 SGHAT and CDR2 FQNNGV. The CDR3 region has the DNA TGTGCCAGCAGCTTCGGAGGGGGCCTCACCGGGGAGCTGTTTTTT. Translation gives CASSFGGGLTGELFF.

The gene calls are TRBV11-2 and TRBJ1-5; D perhaps matches TRBD1 (6 bases). The CDR3 runs to 15 residues. The germline V gene encodes CDR1 SGHAT and CDR2 FQNNGV. V was trimmed by 4 bases and J by 2 bases, leaving 12 bases between them. CDR3 loop: CASSSTGNGNQPQHF. CDR3 nucleotide sequence: TGTGCCAGCAGCTCCACAGGGAATGGCAATCAGCCCCAGCATTTT.

CDR3 in amino acids: CASSQEGARTSHSEQFF. The CDR3 nucleotides read TGTGCCAGCAGCCAAGAGGGCGCGAGGACTAGCCATAGTGAGCAGTTCTTC. The chain joins TRBV4-2 to TRBJ2-1; 8 bases agree with TRBD2. CDR1 and CDR2 (germline): LGHNA, YNFKEQ. Unmatched junction bases numbered 13, after V lost 0 bases and J lost 9 bases. This CDR3 has 17 amino acids.

The chain is built from TRBV6-1 and TRBJ2-7; 7 bases fit TRBD1. This CDR3 has 14 residues. J gave up 3 bases and V 5 bases, and 7 bases lay outside the gene matches. CDR1 MNHNS and CDR2 SASEGT come from the germline V gene. DNA for the CDR3: TGTGCCAGCAGTTTACGGGACAGTTTCTACGAGCAGTACTTC. The encoded protein is CASSLRDSFYEQYF.

The chain links TRBV19 to TRBJ1-5, with a tentative D call TRBD1 (5 bases). This CDR3 spans 13 amino acids. Germline V lookup: CDR1 LNHDA, CDR2 SQIVND (reference sequence). The V gene lost 8 bases and the J gene lost 5 bases, with 13 bases spanning the gap. The CDR3 region is CASDRGTDQPQHF. The CDR3 nucleotides are TGTGCCAGTGACCGCGGGACGGATCAGCCCCAGCATTTT.

The chain combines TRBV28 with TRBJ2-7, with a possible D match to TRBD2 (7 bases). The germline V gene encodes CDR1 MDHEN and CDR2 SYDVKM. Trimming cost V 6 bases and J 2 bases, with 14 bases left between them. The CDR3 is made up of 14 amino acids. Here the CDR3 DNA reads TGTGCCAGCAGAGGGTCGGGGGGCACCTACGAGCAGTACTTC. It is translated as CASRGSGGTYEQYF.

The V gene is TRBV30, the J gene TRBJ2-2, with a possible D match to TRBD1 (6 bases). Deletions cut 2 bases from V and 5 bases from J, with 12 bases between. Germline V gives CDR1 GTSNPN, CDR2 SVGIG (reference sequence). This CDR3 region has 14 residues. The CDR3 sequence: CAWSITGITGELFF. The CDR3, as DNA: TGTGCCTGGAGTATAACAGGGATAACCGGGGAGCTGTTTTTT.

This chain links TRBV19 with TRBJ1-5, with 8 bases lining up with TRBD1. The J segment lost 2 bases and the V segment lost 6 bases, leaving 6 bases of the junction unmatched. CDR3 length: 15 residues. Germline lookup yields CDR1 LNHDA and CDR2 SQIVND (reference sequence). CDR3 protein: CASRDGQGRNQPQHF. The CDR3 DNA reads TGTGCCAGTAGAGATGGACAGGGACGCAATCAGCCCCAGCATTTT.

The rearrangement uses TRBV27 and TRBJ2-7; TRBD1 aligns across 7 bases. V trimming: 0 bases; J trimming: 2 bases; junction bases outside the gene matches: 7. Germline V gene data show CDR1 as MNHEY and CDR2 as SMNVEV (reference sequence). The CDR3 has 16 amino acids. CDR3 bases: TGTGCCAGCAGTTTATCAAAAGGGACAGCAGCCTACGAGCAGTACTTC. It is translated as CASSLSKGTAAYEQYF.

The chain employs TRBV13 and TRBJ2-1, with unresolved D. The germline CDR1 and CDR2 sequences are PRHDT and FYEKMQ (reference sequence). CDR3 size: 14 residues. V was trimmed by 4 bases and J by 2 bases, leaving 9 bases between them. CDR3 sequence (DNA): TGTGCCAGCAGCTCAATGAGGACCTACAATGAGCAGTTCTTC. Residues: CASSSMRTYNEQFF.

This CDR3 is CASSLAGQDYEQYF. The CDR3 nucleotides read TGTGCCAGCAGTTTGGCAGGGCAGGACTACGAGCAGTACTTC. V is TRBV28 and J is TRBJ2-5; D is possibly TRBD1 (5 bases). The J call may be in error: the DNA end matches TRBJ2-7 better. The CDR3 has 14 residues. The germline V gene encodes CDR1 MDHEN and CDR2 SYDVKM.

The V gene is TRBV5-4, the J gene TRBJ2-5, with 7 bases matching TRBD1. Germline lookup yields CDR1 SGHNT and CDR2 YYREEE (reference sequence). The junction had 6 bases not matched to a gene; V was cut back by 0 bases and J by 4 bases. CDR3 length: 15 residues. In nucleotides, the CDR3 is TGTGCCAGCAGCTTGGTTTCAGGGGGAATAGAGACCCAGTACTTC. Its translation is CASSLVSGGIETQYF.